This is a list of T cell receptor beta chains from one sample in a study of OX40 agonist ivuxolimab in advanced cancers. This table comes from immunoSEQ multiplex PCR, and its TCRdb copy is limited to in-frame clones, with some not included. The sample gives around 76,000 clones, around 86% of which show up once; approximately 8% is in the top ten. The input for sequencing was CD4+ or CD8+ T cells sorted from blood, taken in a trial of the OX40 agonist ivuxolimab. These receptors all come from an adult with an advanced solid tumor such as melanoma, head and neck, liver or kidney cancer. The CDR3 runs from the conserved cysteine through the conserved F or W. D genes are given only for firm matches. The size entry is marked missing in some rows and otherwise reads once, few, many or a size class.

cdr3_nt,cdr3_aa,d_call,v_call,clone_size,j_call
TGTGCCTGGAGTGTACGGGGAACAGATACGCAGTATTTT,CAWSVRGTDTQYF,-,TRBV30,once,TRBJ2-3
TGTGCCAGCAGCGGAAGGGGGGGACAGACAACTTCTACTATGAACACTGAAGCTTTCTTT,CASSGRGGQTTSTMNTEAFF,TRBD1,TRBV9,-,TRBJ1-1
TGCGCCAGCAGCCCGACCACTATTGACAGTCCCTCTGGAAACACCATATATTTT,CASSPTTIDSPSGNTIYF,-,TRBV5-1,-,TRBJ1-3
TGTGCCTGGAGTGTATGGGCGGGGAGGCAGAACACTGAAGCTTTCTTT,CAWSVWAGRQNTEAFF,-,TRBV30,-,TRBJ1-1
TGCGCCAGCAGCCAAAGGGCGGTTGGTAATCAGCCCCAGCATTTT,CASSQRAVGNQPQHF,-,TRBV4-1,once,TRBJ1-5
TGTGCCACCAGCAAGACTGTTCGGATGAACACTGAAGCTTTCTTT,CATSKTVRMNTEAFF,-,TRBV15,-,TRBJ1-1
TGTGCCAGCAGTGAAGCCAGGGGAGACACAGATACGCAGTATTTT,CASSEARGDTDTQYF,-,TRBV2,-,TRBJ2-3
TGTGCCAGTAGTACCGGGTTGAGCACAGATACGCAGTATTTT,CASSTGLSTDTQYF,-,TRBV19,-,TRBJ2-3
TGTGCCAGCAGTTACACAGGGGGGGAAAAACTGTTTTTT,CASSYTGGEKLFF,TRBD1,TRBV6-6,-,TRBJ1-4
TGTGCCAGTATGACAGGGGCTAATGAAAAACTGTTTTTT,CASMTGANEKLFF,TRBD1,TRBV28,few,TRBJ1-4
TGTGCCAGCTCACCCTCGGGGGACACCGGGGAGCTGTTTTTT,CASSPSGDTGELFF,-,TRBV18,once,TRBJ2-2
TGTGCCTGGAGGGGGAAGAGCAATCAGCCCCAGCATTTT,CAWRGKSNQPQHF,-,TRBV30,-,TRBJ1-5
TGCGCCAGCTCCGGACAGGGGGCGAACACTGAAGCTTTCTTT,CASSGQGANTEAFF,TRBD1,TRBV5-1,-,TRBJ1-1
TGTGCCAGTAGAAAGACAGGGGACTACCAAGAGACCCAGTACTTC,CASRKTGDYQETQYF,TRBD1,TRBV19,-,TRBJ2-5
TGTGCCAGCAGCGTATATTCGAGCGGCGAGCAGTACTTC,CASSVYSSGEQYF,-,TRBV9,-,TRBJ2-7
TGCAGTGCTCCACAGGGAGATGAGCAGTTCTTC,CSAPQGDEQFF,-,TRBV20-1,-,TRBJ2-1
TGTGCCTGGAGCTGGACTAGCGGATCCTACGAGCAGTACTTC,CAWSWTSGSYEQYF,TRBD2,TRBV30,-,TRBJ2-7
TGCGCCAGCAGCGACGCAGCAGATACGCAGTATTTT,CASSDAADTQYF,-,TRBV10-1,-,TRBJ2-3
TGCAGCGTGAATCAGGGGGTCGGTTCACCCCTCCACTTT,CSVNQGVGSPLHF,TRBD1,TRBV29-1,-,TRBJ1-6
TGTGCCAGCAGCTTCCTAACAGATACGCAGTATTTT,CASSFLTDTQYF,-,TRBV7-2,once,TRBJ2-3
TGTGCCAGCTCAACCTCGGCAGGTTTGAGCTCTGGGGCCAACGTCCTGACTTTC,CASSTSAGLSSGANVLTF,-,TRBV18,once,TRBJ2-6